This T cell receptor beta chain was sequenced in a study of CD8 T cells in ankylosing spondylitis. Trimming removed 4 bases from V and 3 bases from J, with 16 bases in between. The germline V gene encodes CDR1 WSHSY and CDR2 SAAADI. The CDR3 length is 16 residues. In its sample, this clonotype was seen many times. Each CDR3 protein is one row after TCRdb ran MiXCR on the 5' RACE reads. Of about 130,000 distinct CDR3 sequences listed, roughly an eighth are singletons. Sequenced input: blood, either unsorted or a sorted T cell fraction (not recorded which). The chain is built from TRBV10-2 and TRBJ2-1, with D perhaps matching TRBD1 or TRBD2 (5 bases each). The TCR sequence derives from a female donor with ankylosing spondylitis or in good health (not recorded which). This chain's CDR3 is CASSVSQVGIYNEQFF. DNA for the CDR3: TGCGCCAGCAGTGTCTCACAGGTCGGGATCTACAATGAGCAGTTCTTC.